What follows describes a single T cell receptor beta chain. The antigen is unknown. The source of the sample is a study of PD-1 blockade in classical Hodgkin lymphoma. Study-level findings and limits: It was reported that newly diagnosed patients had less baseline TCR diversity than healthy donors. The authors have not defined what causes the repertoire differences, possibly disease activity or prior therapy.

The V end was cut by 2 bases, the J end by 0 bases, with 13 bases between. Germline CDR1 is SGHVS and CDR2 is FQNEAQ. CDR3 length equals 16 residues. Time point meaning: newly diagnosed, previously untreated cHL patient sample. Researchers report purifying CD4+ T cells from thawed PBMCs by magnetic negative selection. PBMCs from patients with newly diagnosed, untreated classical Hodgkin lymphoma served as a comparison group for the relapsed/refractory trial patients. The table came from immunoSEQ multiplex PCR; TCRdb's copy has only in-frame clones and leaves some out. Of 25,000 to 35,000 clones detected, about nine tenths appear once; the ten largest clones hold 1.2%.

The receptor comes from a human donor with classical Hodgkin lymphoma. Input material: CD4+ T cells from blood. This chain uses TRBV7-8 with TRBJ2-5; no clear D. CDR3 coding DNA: TGTGCCAGCAGCTTATCCCGTATGGGAAACCAAGAGACCCAGTACTTC. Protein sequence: CASSLSRMGNQETQYF.